This T cell receptor (beta chain) came from a study of monozygotic twins with inflammatory bowel disease. Points from the study as a whole: Lower sharing of clonotypes with other individuals was seen in IBD patients than in healthy twins. This was most marked in patients showing signs of disease activity. Since immunosuppressive treatments differed, patient repertoires may have gained added variability. A reduction in TCRbeta diversity (inverse Simpson) was seen in IBD patients relative to healthy co-twins.

Germline V gene data show CDR1 as MNHEY and CDR2 as SMNVEV (reference sequence). The CDR3 runs 17 residues. For each CDR3 protein, TCRdb gives one entry from its re-call of the 5' RACE reads, without DNA. The sample's table shows 110,000 or so distinct CDR3 sequences. A remark on this clonotype: What it binds is not known.

This chain links TRBV27 with TRBJ2-3. This receptor was obtained from a human donor with ulcerative colitis or Crohn's disease, or a healthy co-twin of an affected twin (not recorded which). The sample consisted of blood. The CDR3: CASKTRRVDSSTDTQYF.